This T cell receptor (beta chain) was obtained from a study of cytomegalovirus exposure and HLA in healthy donors. Overall study: Of the donors genotyped, several hundred in all, over 80% fell in the Caucasian-associated ancestry cluster.

The PCR made use of 60 Vbeta and 13 Jbeta primers. Measured with immunoSEQ multiplex PCR; TCRdb has only the in-frame clones, and not every one. The sample holds around 130,000 clones, 74% seen once. Trimming at V came to 6 bases and at J to 10 bases, leaving 7 bases not matched to a gene. The CDR3 length is 13 residues. Germline loops: CDR1 KGHSH, CDR2 LQKENI. V and J are TRBV18 and TRBJ2-1; the match to TRBD2 covers 9 bases. The sample taken for sequencing was PBMCs. This receptor was identified in a woman between 45 and 65 years old in good health and CMV-seropositive. CDR3 coding DNA: TGTGCCAGCTCGGGGGGACTAGCTGGGGAGCAGTTCTTC. The encoded protein is CASSGGLAGEQFF.